Listed below are T cell receptor beta chains from one sample, sequenced in a study of blood T cells in healthy people across ages. TCRdb re-derived calls from the 5' RACE reads in MiXCR, one entry per CDR3 protein. This sample has approximately 850,000 distinct CDR3 sequences, with under 45% found just once. Input material: blood. These receptor sequences come from a man aged 55 to 69 in good health. Each CDR3 is given with its conserved first and last residue. Each record gives: CDR3 length, clone size, J gene, D gene, V gene, CDR3 protein, CDR3 DNA. The D gene is left open where the match is weak. Some rows mark clone size as missing; the rest say once, few, many or name a class of expanded clone.

>11|many|TRBJ2-7|.|TRBV12-3/TRBV12-4
CASSRGGEQYF
TGTGCCAGCAGTCGGGGTGGCGAGCAGTACTTC
>19|few|TRBJ1-2|.|TRBV7-8
CASSLVRNTRIGSLYGYTF
TGTGCCAGCAGCTTAGTGAGGAACACAAGGATCGGGAGTCTCTATGGCTACACCTTC
>16|.|TRBJ2-5|.|TRBV7-8
CASSLVPAVGRETQYF
TGTGCCAGCAGCTTAGTTCCAGCGGTGGGAAGGGAGACCCAGTACTTC
>16|few|TRBJ1-4|TRBD1|TRBV7-2
CASSMGTGGGNEKLFF
TGTGCCAGCAGCATGGGGACAGGAGGGGGGAATGAAAAACTGTTTTTT
>13|few|TRBJ1-1|.|TRBV5-5
CASSGFGGTEAFF
TGTGCCAGCAGCGGGTTCGGGGGAACTGAAGCTTTCTTT
>15|.|TRBJ2-1|TRBD2|TRBV15
CATSGGRGAYNEQFF
TGTGCCACCAGCGGGGGGCGGGGGGCTTACAATGAGCAGTTCTTC
>17|few|TRBJ1-1|.|TRBV7-9
CASSYKAPGPLRSEAFF
TGTGCCAGCAGCTATAAGGCACCGGGACCCCTCCGATCTGAAGCTTTCTTT
>13|.|TRBJ2-7|.|TRBV6-1
CASRVSFSYEQYF
TGTGCCAGCAGAGTGAGCTTTTCCTACGAGCAGTACTTC
>15|few|TRBJ2-4|.|TRBV25-1
CASSKTNSGRNIQYF
TGTGCCAGCAGTAAGACAAACTCGGGGAGAAACATTCAGTACTTC
>16|once|TRBJ2-7|.|TRBV4-1
CASSFRRTDNSYEQYF
TGCGCCAGCAGCTTTCGCAGGACGGACAACTCCTACGAGCAGTACTTC
>13|.|TRBJ2-7|.|TRBV7-2
CASSLFASYGQYF
TGTGCCAGCAGCTTATTCGCTTCCTACGGGCAGTACTTC
>17|few|TRBJ2-1|TRBD2|TRBV20-1
CSASTSGGALGLNEQFF
TGCAGTGCTAGTACTAGCGGGGGGGCCCTTGGGTTGAATGAGCAGTTCTTC
>12|.|TRBJ2-5|TRBD2|TRBV29-1
CAAGGVQETQYF
TGCGCGGCTGGGGGGGTCCAAGAGACCCAGTACTTC
>14|.|TRBJ2-1|.|TRBV18
CASSRTGYNNEQFF
TGTGCCAGCTCGCGCACAGGGTATAACAATGAGCAGTTCTTC
>15|few|TRBJ2-3|.|TRBV20-1
CSAPLPLLRVDTQYF
TGCAGTGCTCCACTTCCCCTCCTGAGAGTAGATACGCAGTATTTT
>15|.|TRBJ2-3|.|TRBV4-3
CASSQNEGGTDTQYF
TGCGCCAGTAGCCAAAATGAGGGGGGCACAGATACGCAGTATTTT
>13|.|TRBJ1-2|.|TRBV20-1
CSAYHGRGYGYTF
TGCAGTGCTTATCACGGACGTGGCTATGGCTACACCTTC
>18|.|TRBJ1-2|.|TRBV2
CASSPPRQVRFEDEGYTF
TGTGCCAGCAGTCCCCCCCGACAGGTTCGATTTGAAGATGAGGGCTACACCTTC
>17|few|TRBJ2-6|.|TRBV27
CASSFRLNPPGANVLTF
TGTGCCAGCAGTTTTCGACTCAACCCCCCTGGGGCCAACGTCCTGACTTTC
>13|.|TRBJ2-2|.|TRBV12-3/TRBV12-4
CASSPNGPGELFF
TGTGCCAGCAGTCCTAATGGTCCCGGGGAGCTGTTTTTT
>14|few|TRBJ1-1|.|TRBV6-1
CASSERGGLTEAFF
TGTGCCAGCAGTGAAAGAGGGGGGTTGACTGAAGCTTTCTTT
>15|few|TRBJ2-1|.|TRBV25-1
CASSTARTAYNEQFF
TGTGCCAGCAGTACCGCTCGGACAGCCTACAATGAGCAGTTCTTC
>17|few|TRBJ2-6|.|TRBV7-2
CASSSVGGPTGANVLTF
TGTGCCAGCTCCTCGGTCGGAGGTCCGACTGGGGCCAACGTCCTGACTTTC